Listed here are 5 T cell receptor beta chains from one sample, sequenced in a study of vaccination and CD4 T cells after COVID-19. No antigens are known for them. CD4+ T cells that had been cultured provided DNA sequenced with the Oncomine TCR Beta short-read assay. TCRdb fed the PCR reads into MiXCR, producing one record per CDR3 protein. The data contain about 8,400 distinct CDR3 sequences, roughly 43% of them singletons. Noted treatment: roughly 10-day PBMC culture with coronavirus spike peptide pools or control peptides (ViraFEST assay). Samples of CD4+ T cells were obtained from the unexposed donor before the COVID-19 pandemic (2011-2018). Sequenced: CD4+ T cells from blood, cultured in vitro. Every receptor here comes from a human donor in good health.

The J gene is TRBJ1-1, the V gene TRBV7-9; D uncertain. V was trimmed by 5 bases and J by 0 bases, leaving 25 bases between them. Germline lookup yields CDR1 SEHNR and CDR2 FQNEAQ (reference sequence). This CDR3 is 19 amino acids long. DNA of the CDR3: TGTGCCAGCAGCGGGGTGCGGGGTGGCCGAAGTAATATGAACACTGAAGCTTTCTTT. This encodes CASSGVRGGRSNMNTEAFF.

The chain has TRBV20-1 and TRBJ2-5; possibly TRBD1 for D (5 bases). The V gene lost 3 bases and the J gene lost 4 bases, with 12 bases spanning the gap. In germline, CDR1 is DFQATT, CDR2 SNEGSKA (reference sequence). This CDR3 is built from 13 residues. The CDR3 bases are TGCAGTGCTAGTACAGGTTTCCGAGAGACCCAGTACTTC. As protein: CSASTGFRETQYF.

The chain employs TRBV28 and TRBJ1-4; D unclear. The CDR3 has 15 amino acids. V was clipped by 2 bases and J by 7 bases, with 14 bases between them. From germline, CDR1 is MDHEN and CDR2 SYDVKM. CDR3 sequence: CASSLMRGIGEKLFF. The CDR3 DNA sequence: TGTGCCAGCAGTTTAATGCGGGGTATAGGTGAAAAACTGTTTTTT.

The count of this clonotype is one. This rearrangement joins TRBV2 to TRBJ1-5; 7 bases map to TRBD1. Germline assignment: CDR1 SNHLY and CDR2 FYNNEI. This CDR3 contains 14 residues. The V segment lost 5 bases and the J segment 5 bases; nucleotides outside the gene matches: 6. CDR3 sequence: CASSTDRVDQPQHF. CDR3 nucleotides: TGTGCCAGCAGTACAGACAGGGTGGATCAGCCCCAGCATTTT.

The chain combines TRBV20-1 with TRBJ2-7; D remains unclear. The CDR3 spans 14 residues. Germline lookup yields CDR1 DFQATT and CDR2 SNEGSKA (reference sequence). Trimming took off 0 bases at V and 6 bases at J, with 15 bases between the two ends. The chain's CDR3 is CSARDAGRVLEQYF. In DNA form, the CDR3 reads TGCAGTGCTAGAGATGCAGGTCGGGTTCTCGAGCAGTACTTC.